This T cell receptor beta chain was retrieved from a study of cytomegalovirus exposure and HLA in healthy donors. Study details: Findings of an earlier analysis included around 120 million unique TCR beta sequences from roughly 200 million T cells.

Points from the study as a whole: The authors assumed roughly uniform sequencing depth across donors for presence/absence analyses. The study flagged around 150 TCR beta chains as cytomegalovirus-associated.

Primers included in the PCR were 60 Vbeta and 13 Jbeta primers. This table comes from immunoSEQ multiplex PCR, and its TCRdb copy is limited to in-frame clones, with some not included. Across roughly 110,000 clones, the top ten clones capture about 3.8% of the sample. V was trimmed by 5 bases and J by 2 bases, leaving 16 bases between them. The CDR3 runs to 15 residues. Per the germline V gene, CDR1 is SGHRS and CDR2 is YFSETQ. Details on this clone: The antigen is not known.

The sequenced sample was PBMCs. This clonotype was obtained from a man younger than 45 in good health and CMV-seronegative. The chain links TRBV5-1 to TRBJ1-2, with D possibly TRBD1 on 5 matching bases. The chain's CDR3 is CASSPVTAGNYGYTF. The CDR3 bases are TGCGCCAGCAGTCCCGTGACGGCAGGGAACTATGGCTACACCTTC.